The 6 T cell receptor beta chains presented below share a single source sample, sequenced in a study of radiation and T cells in renal cell carcinoma. Described treatment: treatment-naive control, cytoreductive nephrectomy. The table came from immunoSEQ multiplex PCR; TCRdb's copy has only in-frame clones and leaves some out. The sample includes over 10,000 clones, about 65% seen only once; the top ten take under 20%. The sample was tumor tissue, taken from a patient whose treatment was nephrectomy without radiotherapy. Every receptor here comes from a woman aged 80 or over with renal cell carcinoma.

The chain couples TRBV4-2 to TRBJ2-2; D possibly corresponds to TRBD1 (6 bases). The CDR3 is made up of 16 amino acids. Trimming left V 1 base short and J 4 bases short, with 13 bases between. CDR1 is LGHNA and CDR2 is YNFKEQ in the germline V gene. CDR3 coding DNA: TGTGCCAGCAGCCAAGCGTTAGGACAGAGCACCGGGGAGCTGTTTTTT. As protein: CASSQALGQSTGELFF.

The chain has TRBV7-2 and TRBJ2-3; the D is unclear. V lost 1 base and J lost 2, with 10 bases in between. Looked up from germline, CDR1 is SGHTA and CDR2 is FQGNSA. There are 15 residues in the CDR3. CDR3 residues: CASSLGATLTDTQYF. CDR3 DNA: TGTGCCAGCAGCTTAGGCGCTACGCTCACAGATACGCAGTATTTT.

The chain is built from TRBV18 and TRBJ2-5; a weak D match, TRBD2 (5 bases). Germline V lookup: CDR1 KGHSH, CDR2 LQKENI. With 4 bases removed from V and 4 bases from J, the gap between germline ends came to 10 bases. The CDR3 sequence is 13 residues long. As DNA, the CDR3 is TGTGCCAGCTCACTCGGCGAGGGAGAGACCCAGTACTTC. It is translated as CASSLGEGETQYF.

The chain joins TRBV19 to TRBJ1-3; D unresolved. This CDR3 is built from 15 residues. V was clipped by 7 bases and J by 0 bases, with 13 bases between them. Germline CDR1 LNHDA, CDR2 SQIVND (reference sequence). CDR3 in amino acids: CASTTSTYSGNTIYF. The CDR3 coding sequence is TGTGCCAGTACCACAAGTACCTACTCTGGAAACACCATATATTTT.

This clone occurred a few times. CDR3 in DNA: TGCAGCGTTGAAAACAGGGGTCTTGCCACCTTC. It is translated as CSVENRGLATF. This chain joins TRBV29-1 and TRBJ1-2; 7 bases are shared with TRBD1. V shed 2 bases and J 13 bases; nucleotides not matched to a gene: 7. Germline V gene data show CDR1 as SQVTM and CDR2 as ANQGSEA. The CDR3 consists of 11 residues.

The chain combines TRBV6-5 with TRBJ2-2; 8 bases match TRBD1. CDR3 length: 13 amino acids. V shed 11 bases, J shed 5 bases, and the junction held 7 bases outside the gene matches. In germline, CDR1 is MNHEY, CDR2 SVGAGI. The CDR3 sequence is CASPGGRTGELFF. CDR3 nucleotide sequence: TGTGCCTCACCAGGGGGCCGGACCGGGGAGCTGTTTTTT.